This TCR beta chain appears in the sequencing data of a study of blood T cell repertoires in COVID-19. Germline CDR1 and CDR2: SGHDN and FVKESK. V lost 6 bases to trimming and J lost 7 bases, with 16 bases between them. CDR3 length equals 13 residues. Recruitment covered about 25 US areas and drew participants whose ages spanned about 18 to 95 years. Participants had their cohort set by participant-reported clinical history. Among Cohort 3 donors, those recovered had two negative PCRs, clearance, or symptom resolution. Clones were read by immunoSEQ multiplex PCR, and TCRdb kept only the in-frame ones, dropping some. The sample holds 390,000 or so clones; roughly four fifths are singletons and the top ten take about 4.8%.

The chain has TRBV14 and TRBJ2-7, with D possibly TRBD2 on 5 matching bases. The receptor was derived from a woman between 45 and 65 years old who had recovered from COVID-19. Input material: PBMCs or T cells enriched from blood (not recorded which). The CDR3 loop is CASRRGPGGEQYF. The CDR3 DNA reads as TGTGCCAGCAGAAGAGGGCCGGGTGGAGAGCAGTACTTC. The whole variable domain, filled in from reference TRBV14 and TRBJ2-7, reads EAGVTQFPSHSVIEKGQTVTLRCDPISGHDNLYWYRRVMGKEIKFLLHFVKESKQDESGMPNNRFLAERTGGTYSTLKVQPAELEDSGVYFCASRRGPGGEQYFGPGTRLTVT.